The 8 T cell receptor beta chains listed next were all sequenced from one sample in a study of T cell responses to AZD1222 COVID-19 vaccine. Produced via immunoSEQ multiplex PCR; TCRdb's table is partial and in-frame only. The sample consists of roughly 150,000 clones, approximately 88% of them appearing once. The sample here was peripheral blood, taken on day 0 of MenACWY control vaccination. The receptors stem from an adult in good health.

The V gene is TRBV7-2, the J gene TRBJ2-1, with 7 bases fitting TRBD1. Germline trimming cut 1 base from V and 6 bases from J; bases unmatched to any gene: 3. This CDR3 comprises 14 residues. The germline V gene encodes CDR1 SGHTA and CDR2 FQGNSA. The CDR3 DNA reads TGTGCCAGCAGCTTAGGAGGGGGCCCCAATGAGCAGTTCTTC. Translated, it gives CASSLGGGPNEQFF. The complete variable domain, with remaining parts taken from reference TRBV7-2 and TRBJ2-1, reads GAGVSQSPSNKVTEKGKDVELRCDPISGHTALYWYRQSLGQGLEFLIYFQGNSAPDKSGLPSDRFSAERTGGSVSTLTIQRTQQEDSAVYLCASSLGGGPNEQFFGPGTRLTVL.

This CDR3 is CASSLGWGRGNQPQHF. DNA for the CDR3: TGTGCCAGCAGCTTAGGTTGGGGGCGCGGCAATCAGCCCCAGCATTTT. The V and J genes are TRBV7-2 and TRBJ1-5, with a possible D match to TRBD1 (6 bases). Germline CDR1 SGHTA, CDR2 FQGNSA. This CDR3 is 16 amino acids long. The V and J ends lost 1 base and 2 bases respectively, with 12 bases between them.

The rearrangement uses TRBV3-1 (or the pseudogene TRBV3-2) and TRBJ2-1; D gene uncertain. This CDR3 has 16 amino acids. Trimming removed 3 bases at V and 2 bases at J, with 14 bases between. Germline V gives CDR1 LGHDT, CDR2 YNNKEL (reference sequence). The chain's CDR3 is CASSHYSWNPYNEQFF. The CDR3 DNA is TGTGCCAGCAGCCATTATAGCTGGAACCCCTACAATGAGCAGTTCTTC.

This clone was seen more than once but under ten times. The V and J genes are TRBV7-9 and TRBJ1-1; D ambiguous. Germline V lookup: CDR1 SEHNR, CDR2 FQNEAQ (reference sequence). V was trimmed by 1 base and J by 4 bases, leaving 10 bases between them. CDR3 size: 14 residues. CDR3 residues: CASSLVSGSTEAFF. In nucleotides, the CDR3 is TGTGCCAGCAGCTTAGTTTCAGGATCCACTGAAGCTTTCTTT.

This rearrangement joins TRBV5-1 to TRBJ1-1, with D perhaps TRBD1 (5 bases). There are 13 residues in the CDR3. Looked up from germline, CDR1 is SGHRS and CDR2 is YFSETQ. V shed 7 bases and J shed 2 bases, with 12 bases lying between them. Here the CDR3 DNA reads TGCGCCAGCGGTCGGGGGAGCAACACTGAAGCTTTCTTT. Encoded protein: CASGRGSNTEAFF.

V usage is TRBV2 and J usage is TRBJ1-2; D remains ambiguous. From germline, CDR1 is SNHLY and CDR2 FYNNEI. V lost 6 bases and J 6 bases, leaving 17 bases between the germline ends. The CDR3 is made up of 14 amino acids. CDR3 protein: CASRTSAWINGYTF. The CDR3 DNA follows: TGTGCCAGCAGGACGAGCGCCTGGATTAATGGCTACACCTTC.

J is TRBJ2-1 and V is TRBV18, with 16 nucleotides matching TRBD2. The V and J ends lost 1 base and 0 bases, in that order; junction bases with no gene match: 6. The CDR3 sequence is 20 residues long. Germline V CDR1 and CDR2: KGHSH, LQKENI. The CDR3 DNA follows: TGTGCCAGCTCACCACTCCCGGGACTAGCGGGAGGGAGCTCCTACAATGAGCAGTTCTTC. Translated: CASSPLPGLAGGSSYNEQFF.

The chain links TRBV18 to TRBJ1-5; D call uncertain. Germline V gives CDR1 KGHSH, CDR2 LQKENI. Trimming removed 6 bases at V and 0 bases at J, with 15 bases between. The CDR3 consists of 16 residues. CDR3 sequence: CASSTAAPDSNQPQHF. CDR3 bases: TGTGCCAGCTCCACCGCGGCACCGGATAGCAATCAGCCCCAGCATTTT.